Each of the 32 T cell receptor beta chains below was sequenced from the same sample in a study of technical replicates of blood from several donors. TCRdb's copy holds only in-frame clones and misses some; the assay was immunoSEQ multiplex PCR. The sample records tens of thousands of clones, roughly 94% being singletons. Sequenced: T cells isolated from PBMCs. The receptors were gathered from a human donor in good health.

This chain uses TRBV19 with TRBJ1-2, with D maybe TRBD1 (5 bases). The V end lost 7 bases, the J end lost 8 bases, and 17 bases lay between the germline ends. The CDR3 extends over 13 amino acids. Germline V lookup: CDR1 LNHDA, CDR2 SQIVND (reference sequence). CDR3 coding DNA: TGTGCCAGTACCCACCAACAGGTTACCGGCTACACCTTC. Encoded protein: CASTHQQVTGYTF.

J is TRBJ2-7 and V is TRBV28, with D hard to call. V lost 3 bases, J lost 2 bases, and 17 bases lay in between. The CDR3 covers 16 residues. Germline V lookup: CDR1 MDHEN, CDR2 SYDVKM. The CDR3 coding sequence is TGTGCCAGCAGTTTGGCTGAGGATAAGAGAACCTACGAGCAGTACTTC. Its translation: CASSLAEDKRTYEQYF.

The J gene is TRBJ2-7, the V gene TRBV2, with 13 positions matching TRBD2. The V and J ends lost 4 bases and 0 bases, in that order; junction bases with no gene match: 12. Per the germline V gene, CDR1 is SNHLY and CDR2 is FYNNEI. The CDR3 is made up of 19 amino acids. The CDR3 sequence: CASSGNPGLAGFSSYEQYF. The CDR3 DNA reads TGTGCCAGCAGTGGAAATCCGGGACTAGCGGGATTTAGCTCCTACGAGCAGTACTTC.

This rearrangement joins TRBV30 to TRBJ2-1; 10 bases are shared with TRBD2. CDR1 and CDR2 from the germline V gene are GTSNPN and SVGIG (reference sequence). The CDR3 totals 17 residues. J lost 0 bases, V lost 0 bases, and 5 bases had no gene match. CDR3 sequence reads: CAWSVLGLAFSYNEQFF. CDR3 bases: TGTGCCTGGAGTGTACTGGGACTAGCGTTCTCCTACAATGAGCAGTTCTTC.

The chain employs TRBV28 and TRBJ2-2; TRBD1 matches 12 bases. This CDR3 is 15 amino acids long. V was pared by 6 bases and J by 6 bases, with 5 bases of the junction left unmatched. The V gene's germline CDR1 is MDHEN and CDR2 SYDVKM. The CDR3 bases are TGTGCCAGCAGCGGGGACAGGGGGCGCGCCGGGGAGCTGTTTTTT. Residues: CASSGDRGRAGELFF.

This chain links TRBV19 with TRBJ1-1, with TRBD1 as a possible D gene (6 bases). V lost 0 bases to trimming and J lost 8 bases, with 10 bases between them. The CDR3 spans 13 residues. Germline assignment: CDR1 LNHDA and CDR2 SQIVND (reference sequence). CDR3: CASSIDAQGEAFF. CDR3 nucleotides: TGTGCCAGTAGTATAGACGCCCAGGGGGAAGCTTTCTTT.

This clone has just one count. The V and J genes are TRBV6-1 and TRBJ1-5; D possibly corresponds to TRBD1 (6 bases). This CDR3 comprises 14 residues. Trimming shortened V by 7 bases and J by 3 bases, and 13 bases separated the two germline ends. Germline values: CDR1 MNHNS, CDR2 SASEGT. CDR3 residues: CASTSRGNNQPQHF. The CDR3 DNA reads TGTGCCAGCACTTCGAGGGGGAACAATCAGCCCCAGCATTTT.

CDR3: CASSGQPTMNTEAFF. CDR3 nucleotides: TGTGCCAGCAGCGGACAGCCTACTATGAACACTGAAGCTTTCTTT. The rearrangement uses TRBV9 and TRBJ1-1, with D perhaps matching TRBD1 (5 bases). In germline, CDR1 is SGDLS, CDR2 YYNGEE. V was pared by 3 bases and J by 0 bases, with 12 bases between. The CDR3 is 15 residues long.

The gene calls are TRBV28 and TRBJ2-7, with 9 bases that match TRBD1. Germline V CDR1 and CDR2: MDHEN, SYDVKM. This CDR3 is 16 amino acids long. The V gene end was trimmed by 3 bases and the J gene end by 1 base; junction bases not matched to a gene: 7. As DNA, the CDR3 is TGTGCCAGCAGTTTTAATGCCGGGACAGGGTCCTACGAGCAGTACTTC. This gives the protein CASSFNAGTGSYEQYF.

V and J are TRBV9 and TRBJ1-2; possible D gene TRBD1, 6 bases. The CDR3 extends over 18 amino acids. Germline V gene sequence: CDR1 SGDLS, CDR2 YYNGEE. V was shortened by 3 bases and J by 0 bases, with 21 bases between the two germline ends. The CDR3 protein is CASSDSAGDKLPNYGYTF. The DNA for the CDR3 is TGTGCCAGCAGCGATAGTGCAGGGGATAAACTTCCTAACTATGGCTACACCTTC.

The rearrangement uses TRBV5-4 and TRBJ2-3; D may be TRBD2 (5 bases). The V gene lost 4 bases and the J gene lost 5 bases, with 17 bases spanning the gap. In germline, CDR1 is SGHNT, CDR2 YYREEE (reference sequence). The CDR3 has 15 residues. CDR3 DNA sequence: TGTGCCAGCAGCAAGGACTCGTTCTTGGGAGATACGCAGTATTTT. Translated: CASSKDSFLGDTQYF.

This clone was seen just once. This CDR3 reads CAWSRGLSYNEQFF. DNA for the CDR3: TGTGCCTGGAGTCGAGGACTATCCTACAATGAGCAGTTCTTC. This sequence joins TRBV30 and TRBJ2-1, with D perhaps matching TRBD2 (6 bases). Germline CDR1 reads GTSNPN; CDR2 reads SVGIG (reference sequence). The V and J ends lost 2 bases and 1 base respectively, with 9 bases between them. CDR3 length: 14 amino acids.

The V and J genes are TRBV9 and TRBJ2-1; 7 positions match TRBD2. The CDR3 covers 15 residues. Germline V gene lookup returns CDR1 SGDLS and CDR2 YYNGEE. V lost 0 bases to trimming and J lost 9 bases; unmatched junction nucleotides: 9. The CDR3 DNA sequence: TGTGCCAGCAGCGTAGGGAGCGGGACCCTAGGTGAGCAGTTCTTC. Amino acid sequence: CASSVGSGTLGEQFF.

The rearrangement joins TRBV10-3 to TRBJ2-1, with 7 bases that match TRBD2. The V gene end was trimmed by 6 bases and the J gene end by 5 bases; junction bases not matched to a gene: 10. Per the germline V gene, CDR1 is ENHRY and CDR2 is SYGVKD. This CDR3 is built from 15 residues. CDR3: CAISPRTSVDNEQFF. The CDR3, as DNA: TGTGCCATCAGCCCTAGAACTAGCGTCGACAATGAGCAGTTCTTC.

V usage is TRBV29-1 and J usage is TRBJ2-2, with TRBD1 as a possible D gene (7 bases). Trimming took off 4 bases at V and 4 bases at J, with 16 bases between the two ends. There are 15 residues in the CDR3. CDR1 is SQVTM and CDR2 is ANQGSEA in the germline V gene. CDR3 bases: TGCAGCGTTGGGAGGGGGCAGGGAGGCACCGGGGAGCTGTTTTTT. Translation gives CSVGRGQGGTGELFF.

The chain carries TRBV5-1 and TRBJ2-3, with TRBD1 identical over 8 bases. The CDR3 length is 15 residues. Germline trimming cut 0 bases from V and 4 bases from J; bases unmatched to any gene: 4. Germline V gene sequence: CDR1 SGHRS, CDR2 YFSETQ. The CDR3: CASSLAGQGSDTQYF. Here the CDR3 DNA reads TGCGCCAGCAGCTTGGCCGGACAGGGCTCAGATACGCAGTATTTT.

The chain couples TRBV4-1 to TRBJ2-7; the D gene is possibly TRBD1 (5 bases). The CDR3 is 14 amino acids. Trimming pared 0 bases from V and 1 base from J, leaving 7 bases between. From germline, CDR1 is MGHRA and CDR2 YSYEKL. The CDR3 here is CASSQEYRSYEQYF. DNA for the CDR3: TGCGCCAGCAGCCAAGAATACAGGTCCTACGAGCAGTACTTC.

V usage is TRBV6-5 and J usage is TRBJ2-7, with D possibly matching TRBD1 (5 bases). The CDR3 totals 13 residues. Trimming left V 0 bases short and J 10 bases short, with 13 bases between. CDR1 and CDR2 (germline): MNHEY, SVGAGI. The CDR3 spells CASSYSGLTVQYF. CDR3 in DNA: TGTGCCAGCAGTTACTCCGGGTTGACAGTTCAGTACTTC.

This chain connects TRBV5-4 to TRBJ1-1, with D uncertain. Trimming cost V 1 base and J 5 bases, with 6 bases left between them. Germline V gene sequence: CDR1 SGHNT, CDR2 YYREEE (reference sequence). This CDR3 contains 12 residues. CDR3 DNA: TGTGCCAGCAGCTTGACAGCTACTGAAGCTTTCTTT. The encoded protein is CASSLTATEAFF.

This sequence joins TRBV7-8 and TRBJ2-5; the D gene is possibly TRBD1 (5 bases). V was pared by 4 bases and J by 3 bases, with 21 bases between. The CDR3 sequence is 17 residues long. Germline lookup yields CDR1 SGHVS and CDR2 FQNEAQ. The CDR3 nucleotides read TGTGCCAGCAGCTCCTACCAGACAGTCATCTTAGAAGAGACCCAGTACTTC. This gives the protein CASSSYQTVILEETQYF.

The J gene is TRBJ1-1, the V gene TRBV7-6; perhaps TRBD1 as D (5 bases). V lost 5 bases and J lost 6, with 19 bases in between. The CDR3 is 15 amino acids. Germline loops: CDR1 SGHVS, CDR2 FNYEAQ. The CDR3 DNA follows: TGTGCCAGCAGCCTCGGCGTGGGGGGGGAGTCTGAAGCTTTCTTT. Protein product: CASSLGVGGESEAFF. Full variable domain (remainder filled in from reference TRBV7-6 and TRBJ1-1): GAGVSQSPRYKVTKRGQDVALRCDPISGHVSLYWYRQALGQGPEFLTYFNYEAQQDKSGLPNDRFSAERPEGSISTLTIQRTEQRDSAMYRCASSLGVGGESEAFFGQGTRLTVV.

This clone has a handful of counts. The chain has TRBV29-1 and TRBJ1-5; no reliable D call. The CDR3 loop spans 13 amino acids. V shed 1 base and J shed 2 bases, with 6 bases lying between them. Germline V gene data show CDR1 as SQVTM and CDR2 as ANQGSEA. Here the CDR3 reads CSVEVQGNQPQHF. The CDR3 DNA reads TGCAGCGTTGAAGTTCAGGGCAATCAGCCCCAGCATTTT.

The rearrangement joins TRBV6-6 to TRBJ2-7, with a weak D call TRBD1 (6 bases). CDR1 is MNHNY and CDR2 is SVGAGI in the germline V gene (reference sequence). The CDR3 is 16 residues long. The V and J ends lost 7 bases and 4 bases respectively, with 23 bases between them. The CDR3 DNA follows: TGTGCCAGCACCCCCGGTCCGGGGACAAGGCATTACGAGCAGTACTTC. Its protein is CASTPGPGTRHYEQYF.

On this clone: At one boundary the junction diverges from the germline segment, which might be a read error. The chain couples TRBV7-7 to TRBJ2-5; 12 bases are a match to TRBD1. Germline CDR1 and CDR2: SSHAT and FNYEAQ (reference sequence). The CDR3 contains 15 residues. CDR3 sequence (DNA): TGTGCTAGCAGGCCCGGGACAGGGGGCGAAGAGACCCAGTACTTC. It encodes CASRPGTGGEETQYF.

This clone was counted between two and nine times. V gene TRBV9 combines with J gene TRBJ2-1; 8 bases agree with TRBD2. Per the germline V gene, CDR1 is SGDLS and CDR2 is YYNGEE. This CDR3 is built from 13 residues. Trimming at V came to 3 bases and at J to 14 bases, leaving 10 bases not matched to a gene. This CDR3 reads CASSGSGIAGKFF. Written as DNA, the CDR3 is TGTGCCAGCAGCGGAAGCGGTATAGCGGGAAAGTTCTTC.

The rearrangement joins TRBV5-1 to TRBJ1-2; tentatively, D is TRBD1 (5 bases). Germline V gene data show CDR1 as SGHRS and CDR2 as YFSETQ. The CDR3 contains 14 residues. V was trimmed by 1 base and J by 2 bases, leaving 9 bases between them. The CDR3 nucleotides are TGCGCCAGCAGCTTGCTACAGGTCAACTATGGCTACACCTTC. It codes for CASSLLQVNYGYTF.

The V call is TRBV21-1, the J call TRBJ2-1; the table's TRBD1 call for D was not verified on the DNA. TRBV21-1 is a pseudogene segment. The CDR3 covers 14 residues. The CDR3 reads CASSKVGQGCEQFF. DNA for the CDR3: TGTGCCAGCAGCAAAGTTGGACAGGGATGTGAGCAGTTCTTC.

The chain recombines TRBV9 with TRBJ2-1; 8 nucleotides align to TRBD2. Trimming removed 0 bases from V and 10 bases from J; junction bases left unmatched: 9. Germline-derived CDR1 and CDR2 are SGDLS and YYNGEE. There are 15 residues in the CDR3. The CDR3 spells CASSVAAGASDEQFF. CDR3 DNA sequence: TGTGCCAGCAGCGTAGCAGCGGGAGCCTCCGACGAGCAGTTCTTC.

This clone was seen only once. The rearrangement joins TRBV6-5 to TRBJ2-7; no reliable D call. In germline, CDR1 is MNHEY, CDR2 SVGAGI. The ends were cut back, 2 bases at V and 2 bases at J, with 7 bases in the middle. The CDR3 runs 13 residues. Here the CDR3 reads CASSYLGPYEQYF. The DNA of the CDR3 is TGTGCCAGCAGTTACCTGGGCCCCTACGAGCAGTACTTC.

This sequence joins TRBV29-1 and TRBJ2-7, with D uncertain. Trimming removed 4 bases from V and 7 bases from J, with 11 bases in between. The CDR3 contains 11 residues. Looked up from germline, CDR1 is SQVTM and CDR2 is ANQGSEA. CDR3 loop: CSVGLSREQYF. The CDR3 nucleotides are TGCAGCGTTGGACTGTCTCGGGAGCAGTACTTC.

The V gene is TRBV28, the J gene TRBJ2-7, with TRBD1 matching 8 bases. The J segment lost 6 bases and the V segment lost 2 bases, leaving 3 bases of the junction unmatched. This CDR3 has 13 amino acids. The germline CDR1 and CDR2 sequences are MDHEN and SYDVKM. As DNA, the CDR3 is TGTGCCAGCAGTTTAACGACAGGGGTCGAGCAGTACTTC. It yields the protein CASSLTTGVEQYF.

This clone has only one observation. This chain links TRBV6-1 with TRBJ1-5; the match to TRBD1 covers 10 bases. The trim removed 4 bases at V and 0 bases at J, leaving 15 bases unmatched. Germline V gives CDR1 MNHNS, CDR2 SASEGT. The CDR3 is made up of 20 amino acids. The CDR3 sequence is CASSASLGTGAWYSNQPQHF. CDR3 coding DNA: TGTGCCAGCAGTGCCTCACTCGGGACAGGGGCTTGGTATAGCAATCAGCCCCAGCATTTT.